The 17 T cell receptor beta chains below all came from one sample that was sequenced in a study of shared clonotypes between healthy human individuals. Here immunoSEQ multiplex PCR was the method, and the copy in TCRdb shows in-frame clones only, minus some. The sample consists of approximately 530,000 clones, 95% to 97% of them appearing once. Specimen: naive CD4+ T cells sorted from blood. Subset meaning: CD45RA+ positively selected. These receptors came from a woman aged 25 to 39 in good health.

In its sample, this clone was seen a few times. The genes are TRBV21-1 and TRBJ1-5; TRBD1 is taken as the D call from the table, unchecked against the DNA. TRBV21-1 is assigned pseudogene status. This CDR3 has 15 residues. The CDR3 spells CASRGTGQSNQPQHF. The CDR3 nucleotides read TGTGCCAGCAGGGGGACAGGGCAGAGCAATCAGCCCCAGCATTTT.

This clone appeared once. The V call is TRBV7-2, the J call TRBJ2-3; TRBD2 matches 9 bases. Trimming cost V 5 bases and J 3 bases; bases outside gene matches: 9. Per the germline V gene, CDR1 is SGHTA and CDR2 is FQGNSA. This CDR3 is built from 16 residues. The CDR3 reads CASSLLAGSTTDTQYF. The CDR3 coding sequence is TGTGCCAGCAGCCTCCTAGCGGGAAGTACGACAGATACGCAGTATTTT. The complete variable domain, with remaining parts taken from reference TRBV7-2 and TRBJ2-3, reads GAGVSQSPSNKVTEKGKDVELRCDPISGHTALYWYRQSLGQGLEFLIYFQGNSAPDKSGLPSDRFSAERTGGSVSTLTIQRTQQEDSAVYLCASSLLAGSTTDTQYFGPGTRLTVL.

V is TRBV28 and J is TRBJ2-2, with TRBD1 as a possible D gene (6 bases). Per the germline V gene, CDR1 is MDHEN and CDR2 is SYDVKM. V was trimmed by 4 bases and J by 5 bases, leaving 20 bases between them. The CDR3 totals 17 residues. The CDR3 coding sequence is TGTGCCAGCAGTTGGGGGCGGGCCTCCTTCTCAACCGGGGAGCTGTTTTTT. This codes for CASSWGRASFSTGELFF. Based on the CDR3 plus reference TRBV28 and TRBJ2-2, the full variable domain is DVKVTQSSRYLVKRTGEKVFLECVQDMDHENMFWYRQDPGLGLRLIYFSYDVKMKEKGDIPEGYSVSREKKERFSLILESASTNQTSMYLCASSWGRASFSTGELFFGEGSRLTVL.

This chain connects TRBV10-1 to TRBJ1-5; D unresolved. The CDR3 is made up of 13 amino acids. CDR1 is WNHNN and CDR2 is SYGVQD in the germline V gene (reference sequence). V was shortened by 3 bases and J by 6 bases, with 9 bases between the two germline ends. The CDR3 spells CASSDLSGQPQHF. Here the CDR3 DNA reads TGCGCCAGCAGTGATTTATCGGGTCAGCCCCAGCATTTT.

The chain joins TRBV19 to TRBJ2-7, with 7 bases fitting TRBD2. This CDR3 comprises 13 residues. Losses at the gene ends were 5 bases for V and 13 bases for J; bases not matched to a gene: 14. The germline V gene has CDR1 LNHDA and CDR2 SQIVND (reference sequence). CDR3 in DNA: TGTGCCAGTAGTTACTCACAAACTGGGAGGGTATACTTC. Protein product: CASSYSQTGRVYF.

The V and J genes are TRBV5-6 and TRBJ1-1; D is possibly TRBD1 (6 bases). Germline V gene data show CDR1 as SGHDT and CDR2 as YYEEEE. The CDR3 extends over 15 amino acids. V was cut by 4 bases and J by 1 base, with 14 bases left in between. The CDR3 nucleotides are TGTGCCAGCAGCGTAGCGGGCAGGGGGAACACTGAAGCTTTCTTT. It yields the protein CASSVAGRGNTEAFF.

J is TRBJ2-1 and V is TRBV20-1, with D possibly TRBD2 on 6 matching bases. Germline loops: CDR1 DFQATT, CDR2 SNEGSKA (reference sequence). V lost 7 bases, J lost 5 bases, and 9 bases lay in between. The CDR3 spans 11 residues. CDR3 in amino acids: CSVTSNNEQFF. CDR3 nucleotide sequence: TGCAGTGTAACTAGCAACAATGAGCAGTTCTTC.

This chain connects TRBV15 to TRBJ2-5; 9 bases agree with TRBD2. The CDR3 consists of 18 residues. Germline CDR1 LNHNV, CDR2 YYDKDF (reference sequence). Trimming took 2 bases from V and 5 from J; bases not matched to a gene: 15. This CDR3 reads CATSRSYYAGGPGETQYF. The CDR3 DNA reads as TGTGCCACCAGCAGATCCTACTATGCGGGAGGGCCAGGGGAGACCCAGTACTTC.

The chain is built from TRBV28 and TRBJ1-5, with D uncertain. Germline CDR1 reads MDHEN; CDR2 reads SYDVKM. The V end was cut by 7 bases, the J end by 0 bases, with 19 bases between. The length of the CDR3 is 17 residues. The CDR3 sequence is CASTLWTGPYSNQPQHF. In DNA, the CDR3 is TGTGCCAGCACCCTATGGACGGGCCCCTATAGCAATCAGCCCCAGCATTTT.

In nucleotides, the CDR3 is TGTGCCAGCAGATTGGGGACTAGCGGGATAAGCTCCTACAATGAGCAGTTCTTC. Encoded protein: CASRLGTSGISSYNEQFF. The rearrangement uses TRBV27 and TRBJ2-1; 13 nucleotides match TRBD2. The CDR3 loop spans 18 amino acids. Trimming at V came to 6 bases and at J to 0 bases, leaving 8 bases not matched to a gene. Germline V gene sequence: CDR1 MNHEY, CDR2 SMNVEV (reference sequence).

V usage is TRBV7-9 and J usage is TRBJ1-5, with TRBD1 matching over 7 bases. Trimming took 5 bases from V and 6 from J; bases not matched to a gene: 4. This CDR3 region has 13 residues. From germline, CDR1 is SEHNR and CDR2 FQNEAQ (reference sequence). This CDR3 is CASSVTGVQPQHF. The DNA for the CDR3 is TGTGCCAGCAGCGTTACAGGGGTTCAGCCCCAGCATTTT.

The rearrangement joins TRBV27 to TRBJ2-5; 10 nucleotides match TRBD2. The J call could be wrong; TRBJ2-7 is a better fit for the DNA end. Germline CDR1 is MNHEY and CDR2 is SMNVEV (reference sequence). The CDR3 covers 16 residues. The CDR3 spells CASSSAQGLASYEQYF. The CDR3 nucleotides are TGTGCCAGCAGTTCCGCCCAGGGACTAGCGTCCTACGAGCAGTACTTC.

J is TRBJ2-3 and V is TRBV9; TRBD2 is a possible D gene (5 bases). Looked up from germline, CDR1 is SGDLS and CDR2 is YYNGEE. V was shortened by 2 bases and J by 1 base, with 8 bases between the two germline ends. This CDR3 has 14 residues. The CDR3 sequence is CASSVGVGTDTQYF. Written as DNA, the CDR3 is TGTGCCAGCAGCGTCGGGGTGGGCACAGATACGCAGTATTTT.

The rearrangement joins TRBV2 to TRBJ2-7, with D possibly being TRBD1 (6 bases). Germline-derived CDR1 and CDR2 are SNHLY and FYNNEI. With 11 bases removed from V and 9 bases from J, the gap between germline ends came to 23 bases. The length of the CDR3 is 13 residues. As DNA, the CDR3 is TGTGCCGGAACCCCCGGGACACCCATCGGGCAGTACTTC. Its translation: CAGTPGTPIGQYF.

This chain uses TRBV7-3 with TRBJ2-3; 7 bases match TRBD1. The junction had 9 bases not matched to a gene; V was cut back by 5 bases and J by 4 bases. Germline V gene lookup returns CDR1 SGHTA and CDR2 FQGTGA. The CDR3 spans 15 residues. The CDR3 nucleotides are TGTGCCAGCAGCCCTAAGGGACAGATCTCAGATACGCAGTATTTT. Amino acids: CASSPKGQISDTQYF.

This chain links TRBV28 with TRBJ1-1; unclear D gene. CDR1 is MDHEN and CDR2 is SYDVKM in the germline V gene. CDR3 size: 15 residues. V lost 11 bases and J lost 0, with 19 bases in between. The CDR3 DNA sequence: TGTGCCGTCACAAACCCCAATATTATGAACACTGAAGCTTTCTTT. Its translation is CAVTNPNIMNTEAFF.

V gene TRBV28 combines with J gene TRBJ2-4; possibly TRBD1 for D (5 bases). The CDR3 extends over 12 amino acids. V was shortened by 6 bases and J by 8 bases, with 11 bases between the two germline ends. Germline values: CDR1 MDHEN, CDR2 SYDVKM. The CDR3 coding sequence is TGTGCCAGCAGCCCAGGGCTCTACATTCAGTACTTC. It encodes CASSPGLYIQYF.